Listed below are T cell receptor beta chains from one sample, sequenced in a study of T cell clones after liver transplantation. Sequencing used immunoSEQ multiplex PCR; TCRdb keeps in-frame clones, though not all of them. The sample contains around 100,000 clones, about 88% of which appear only once. The sequencing here drew on CD4+ T cells from blood, taken approximately 50 months after liver transplant. The origin of the receptors is a human patient who received a liver transplant. The T cells may partly be graft donor cells. Each CDR3 is given with its conserved first and last residue. A D gene is named only where the DNA matches it firmly. Clone sizes are given selectively: once, few, many, or a class where the clone is expanded.

j_call: TRBJ2-7; d_call: NA; clone_size: NA; v_call: TRBV12-5; cdr3_aa: CASGPSVGEQYF; cdr3_nt: TGTGCTAGTGGCCCCAGCGTTGGCGAGCAGTACTTC
j_call: TRBJ2-1; d_call: TRBD2; clone_size: NA; v_call: TRBV7-9; cdr3_aa: CASSGSGRFYNEQFF; cdr3_nt: TGTGCCAGCAGCGGCAGCGGGAGATTCTACAATGAGCAGTTCTTC
j_call: TRBJ2-2; d_call: TRBD2; clone_size: NA; v_call: TRBV4-2; cdr3_aa: CASSPSGGALTGELFF; cdr3_nt: TGTGCCAGCAGCCCTAGCGGGGGGGCTTTAACCGGGGAGCTGTTTTTT
j_call: TRBJ2-1; d_call: NA; clone_size: NA; v_call: TRBV6-5; cdr3_aa: CASSYLASANNEQFF; cdr3_nt: TGTGCCAGCAGTTACTTGGCTAGCGCCAACAATGAGCAGTTCTTC
j_call: TRBJ1-1; d_call: TRBD1; clone_size: few; v_call: TRBV9; cdr3_aa: CASSVGDSALKAFF; cdr3_nt: TGTGCCAGCAGCGTAGGGGACAGTGCCCTTAAAGCTTTCTTT
j_call: TRBJ2-2; d_call: TRBD2; clone_size: NA; v_call: TRBV9; cdr3_aa: CASSVGGSYTGELFF; cdr3_nt: TGTGCCAGCAGCGTGGGCGGGAGTTACACCGGGGAGCTGTTTTTT
j_call: TRBJ2-1; d_call: TRBD2; clone_size: few; v_call: TRBV28; cdr3_aa: CASSERRTRMFF; cdr3_nt: TGTGCCAGCAGTGAGAGGAGGACTAGGATGTTCTTC
j_call: TRBJ2-7; d_call: NA; clone_size: NA; v_call: TRBV5-1; cdr3_aa: CASSLGVGQTYEQYF; cdr3_nt: TGCGCCAGCAGCTTGGGCGTAGGGCAAACCTACGAGCAGTACTTC
j_call: TRBJ1-6; d_call: NA; clone_size: few; v_call: TRBV9; cdr3_aa: CASSQTGNSPLHF; cdr3_nt: TGTGCCAGCTCCCAAACAGGGAATTCACCCCTCCACTTT
j_call: TRBJ2-7; d_call: NA; clone_size: few; v_call: TRBV5-1; cdr3_aa: CASSLYTRQGGSYEQYF; cdr3_nt: TGCGCCAGCAGCCTTTATACTAGACAGGGAGGGTCCTACGAGCAGTACTTC
j_call: TRBJ1-2; d_call: NA; clone_size: NA; v_call: TRBV6-4; cdr3_aa: CASSDGYYGYTF; cdr3_nt: TGTGCCAGCAGTGATGGGTACTATGGCTACACCTTC
j_call: TRBJ2-2; d_call: TRBD2; clone_size: NA; v_call: TRBV7-2; cdr3_aa: CASSLAPGGPNTGELFF; cdr3_nt: TGTGCCAGCAGCTTAGCGCCGGGGGGGCCGAACACCGGGGAGCTGTTTTTT
j_call: TRBJ1-6; d_call: TRBD1; clone_size: NA; v_call: TRBV4-3; cdr3_aa: CASSRGRDSYNSPLHF; cdr3_nt: TGCGCCAGCAGCCGAGGCCGGGACAGTTATAATTCACCCCTCCACTTT
j_call: TRBJ2-1; d_call: TRBD2; clone_size: NA; v_call: TRBV6-1; cdr3_aa: CASSETSGSSYNEQFF; cdr3_nt: TGTGCCAGCAGTGAAACTAGCGGGAGTAGCTACAATGAGCAGTTCTTC
j_call: TRBJ2-1; d_call: TRBD1; clone_size: NA; v_call: TRBV29-1; cdr3_aa: CSVAGDRGRVDEQFF; cdr3_nt: TGCAGCGTTGCCGGGGACAGGGGGCGCGTCGATGAGCAGTTCTTC
j_call: TRBJ1-1; d_call: NA; clone_size: NA; v_call: TRBV7-9; cdr3_aa: CASSFSGTEAFF; cdr3_nt: TGTGCCAGCAGCTTTAGTGGCACTGAAGCTTTCTTT
j_call: TRBJ2-1; d_call: TRBD2; clone_size: NA; v_call: TRBV10-1; cdr3_aa: CASSEGGSSYNEQFF; cdr3_nt: TGCGCCAGCAGTGAAGGCGGGAGTAGTTACAATGAGCAGTTCTTC
j_call: TRBJ1-2; d_call: NA; clone_size: NA; v_call: TRBV2; cdr3_aa: CASSVTGIVANYGYTF; cdr3_nt: TGTGCCAGCAGTGTAACAGGGATAGTGGCTAACTATGGCTACACCTTC
j_call: TRBJ1-4; d_call: NA; clone_size: NA; v_call: TRBV5-1; cdr3_aa: CASSPGSRGGEKLFF; cdr3_nt: TGCGCCAGCAGCCCAGGTAGCAGGGGAGGAGAAAAACTGTTTTTT
j_call: TRBJ2-7; d_call: NA; clone_size: few; v_call: TRBV5-4; cdr3_aa: CASSSGPTYEQYF; cdr3_nt: TGTGCCAGCAGCTCTGGGCCAACATACGAGCAGTACTTC
j_call: TRBJ1-2; d_call: NA; clone_size: NA; v_call: TRBV28; cdr3_aa: CASSPAGTYGYTF; cdr3_nt: TGTGCCAGCAGCCCCGCAGGGACCTATGGCTACACCTTC
j_call: TRBJ2-3; d_call: TRBD1; clone_size: NA; v_call: TRBV6-4; cdr3_aa: CASSPIAGGGTDTQYF; cdr3_nt: TGTGCCAGCAGTCCCATCGCAGGGGGCGGCACAGATACGCAGTATTTT
j_call: TRBJ1-3; d_call: NA; clone_size: NA; v_call: TRBV7-2; cdr3_aa: CASSSAQGVSGNTIYF; cdr3_nt: TGTGCCAGCAGCTCCGCCCAGGGCGTCTCTGGAAACACCATATATTTT
j_call: TRBJ2-5; d_call: TRBD2; clone_size: few; v_call: TRBV7-2; cdr3_aa: CASSPGGLWETQYF; cdr3_nt: TGTGCCAGCAGCCCGGGGGGTCTCTGGGAGACCCAGTACTTC
j_call: TRBJ1-4; d_call: NA; clone_size: NA; v_call: TRBV6-6; cdr3_aa: CASLGGGIEKLFF; cdr3_nt: TGTGCCAGCCTAGGAGGGGGGATTGAAAAACTGTTTTTT
j_call: TRBJ1-2; d_call: TRBD1; clone_size: NA; v_call: TRBV28; cdr3_aa: CASSTPGTGGNGYTF; cdr3_nt: TGTGCCAGCAGCACACCAGGGACAGGGGGAAATGGCTACACCTTC
j_call: TRBJ1-4; d_call: TRBD1; clone_size: NA; v_call: TRBV6-6; cdr3_aa: CASCRQGSEEKLFF; cdr3_nt: TGTGCCAGTTGTCGACAGGGGTCTGAGGAAAAACTGTTTTTT
j_call: TRBJ2-5; d_call: TRBD2; clone_size: NA; v_call: TRBV7-7; cdr3_aa: CASSPRLAGAYQETQYF; cdr3_nt: TGTGCCAGCAGCCCCCGACTAGCGGGGGCGTACCAAGAGACCCAGTACTTC
j_call: TRBJ1-4; d_call: NA; clone_size: NA; v_call: TRBV7-3; cdr3_aa: CASSQVPPSLGGEKLFF; cdr3_nt: TGTGCCAGCAGCCAAGTACCACCCAGCTTAGGAGGTGAAAAACTGTTTTTT
j_call: TRBJ1-2; d_call: NA; clone_size: NA; v_call: TRBV6-5; cdr3_aa: CASSYSHGYTF; cdr3_nt: TGTGCCAGCAGTTATTCCCATGGCTACACCTTC
j_call: TRBJ2-5; d_call: TRBD2; clone_size: NA; v_call: TRBV29-1; cdr3_aa: CSVMRGAAETQYF; cdr3_nt: TGCAGCGTTATGCGGGGGGCGGCGGAGACCCAGTACTTC
j_call: TRBJ2-7; d_call: NA; clone_size: NA; v_call: TRBV27; cdr3_aa: CASRYRVSDEQYF; cdr3_nt: TGTGCCAGCAGATATCGGGTCTCGGACGAGCAGTACTTC
j_call: TRBJ2-3; d_call: TRBD2; clone_size: NA; v_call: TRBV27; cdr3_aa: CASRTSGTHDTQYF; cdr3_nt: TGTGCCAGTCGGACTAGCGGGACCCACGATACGCAGTATTTT
j_call: TRBJ2-2; d_call: TRBD2; clone_size: NA; v_call: TRBV19; cdr3_aa: CASSLRGANTGELFF; cdr3_nt: TGTGCCAGTAGTCTTCGGGGGGCGAACACCGGGGAGCTGTTTTTT